The 28 T cell receptor beta chains presented below share a single source sample, sequenced in a study of cytomegalovirus exposure and HLA in healthy donors. It was with 60 Vbeta and 13 Jbeta primers that the PCR ran. Here immunoSEQ multiplex PCR was the method, and the copy in TCRdb shows in-frame clones only, minus some. This sample's table reports 150,000 or so clones. The sequencing sample was made of PBMCs. The source is a woman in her 50s in good health and CMV-seronegative.

The V call is TRBV28, the J call TRBJ2-2; 8 bases are a match to TRBD1. This CDR3 is built from 15 residues. Germline values: CDR1 MDHEN, CDR2 SYDVKM. After removal of 1 base from V and 5 bases from J, the junction contained 3 bases not matched to a gene. The CDR3 sequence: CASSLSGGRTGELFF. DNA of the CDR3: TGTGCCAGCAGTTTATCAGGGGGCCGTACCGGGGAGCTGTTTTTT.

V and J are TRBV28 and TRBJ1-2; D perhaps matches TRBD1 (6 bases). The CDR3 totals 13 residues. Trimming pared 6 bases from V and 5 bases from J, leaving 13 bases between. Looked up from germline, CDR1 is MDHEN and CDR2 is SYDVKM. The CDR3 DNA reads as TGTGCCAGCAGGGCCGGGACATCATATGGCTACACCTTC. Its protein is CASRAGTSYGYTF.

The gene calls are TRBV7-2 and TRBJ1-2, with a possible D match to TRBD1 (6 bases). The CDR3 extends over 15 amino acids. Germline V gene lookup returns CDR1 SGHTA and CDR2 FQGNSA. The V end lost 4 bases, the J end lost 1 base, and 13 bases lay between the germline ends. The DNA for the CDR3 is TGTGCCAGCAGCTCAAACAGGGACCTTAACTATGGCTACACCTTC. Its protein is CASSSNRDLNYGYTF.

The chain uses TRBV7-2 and TRBJ2-1; 7 bases align to TRBD2. CDR3 size: 15 residues. The V and J ends lost 5 bases and 1 base, in that order; junction bases with no gene match: 5. Germline-derived CDR1 and CDR2 are SGHTA and FQGNSA. Written as DNA, the CDR3 is TGTGCCAGCAGCCTAGACGGGGGGTCCTACAATGAGCAGTTCTTC. Its protein is CASSLDGGSYNEQFF.

The chain recombines TRBV5-5 with TRBJ1-2; 8 nucleotides align to TRBD1. This CDR3 region has 13 residues. The V gene end was trimmed by 0 bases and the J gene end by 7 bases; junction bases not matched to a gene: 2. Per the germline V gene, CDR1 is SGHKS and CDR2 is YYEKEE (reference sequence). CDR3 coding DNA: TGTGCCAGCAGCTTGGCAGGGGGCGGTGGCTACACCTTC. Translated: CASSLAGGGGYTF.

This chain's CDR3 is CASSIGTPNTGELFF. Written as DNA, the CDR3 is TGTGCCAGCAGCATCGGGACACCCAACACCGGGGAGCTGTTTTTT. The chain uses TRBV9 and TRBJ2-2; the D gene is possibly TRBD1 (6 bases). The germline V gene has CDR1 SGDLS and CDR2 YYNGEE. The CDR3 is made up of 15 amino acids. V shed 4 bases and J shed 2 bases, with 12 bases lying between them.

This chain links TRBV4-2 with TRBJ2-1, with 7 bases fitting TRBD1. The CDR3 is 16 amino acids. Germline values: CDR1 LGHNA, CDR2 YNFKEQ. V shed 2 bases, J shed 6 bases, and the junction held 10 bases outside the gene matches. CDR3 sequence: CASSQYAQGVSNEQFF. CDR3 nucleotides: TGTGCCAGCAGCCAATATGCGCAGGGGGTCTCCAATGAGCAGTTCTTC.

The rearrangement links TRBV11-2 to TRBJ2-7; 9 bases are a match to TRBD1. V lost 4 bases, J lost 3 bases, and 7 bases stayed unmatched. This CDR3 contains 15 residues. The germline V gene encodes CDR1 SGHAT and CDR2 FQNNGV. The CDR3 DNA sequence: TGTGCCAGCAGCTCCGCTACAGGGGGCGGCTACGAGCAGTACTTC. Its translation is CASSSATGGGYEQYF.

The chain links TRBV28 to TRBJ1-4, with D tentatively TRBD1 (5 bases). CDR3 length equals 13 residues. Germline CDR1 MDHEN, CDR2 SYDVKM. Trimming pared 11 bases from V and 4 bases from J, leaving 14 bases between. The CDR3 sequence is CAVQGILNEKLFF. CDR3 sequence (DNA): TGTGCCGTCCAGGGAATTCTTAATGAAAAACTGTTTTTT.

The J gene is TRBJ2-3, the V gene TRBV5-1, with 7 bases that match TRBD1. V dropped 4 bases and J dropped 6; count of bases not matched to a gene: 5. Per germline, CDR1 SGHRS and CDR2 YFSETQ. CDR3 length: 13 amino acids. The CDR3, as DNA: TGCGCCAGCAGCCCGCGACAGGGCGATACGCAGTATTTT. Protein: CASSPRQGDTQYF.

The chain employs TRBV19 and TRBJ1-5; a weak D match, TRBD1 (5 bases). The CDR3 is made up of 15 amino acids. Germline CDR1 reads LNHDA; CDR2 reads SQIVND (reference sequence). Trimming removed 1 base from V and 3 bases from J, with 10 bases in between. The CDR3 spells CASSIGGRFNQPQHF. The CDR3 region has the DNA TGTGCCAGTAGTATAGGGGGCAGATTCAATCAGCCCCAGCATTTT.

The rearrangement links TRBV2 to TRBJ1-5; tentatively, D is TRBD1 (5 bases). V was clipped by 4 bases and J by 5 bases, with 9 bases between them. Germline V gene data show CDR1 as SNHLY and CDR2 as FYNNEI. This CDR3 has 13 residues. The CDR3 loop reads CASSVDRDQPQHF. For the CDR3, the DNA is TGTGCCAGCAGTGTCGACAGAGATCAGCCCCAGCATTTT.

This rearrangement joins TRBV19 to TRBJ1-1; a possible D gene is TRBD1 (6 bases). The CDR3 has 13 amino acids. CDR1 and CDR2 from the germline V gene are LNHDA and SQIVND (reference sequence). V dropped 7 bases and J dropped 5 bases, with 14 bases sitting between them. This chain's CDR3 is CASIPTGWTEAFF. The CDR3, as DNA: TGTGCCAGTATCCCTACAGGGTGGACTGAAGCTTTCTTT.

V and J are TRBV13 and TRBJ2-5; 13 positions agree with TRBD2. Germline CDR1 is PRHDT and CDR2 is FYEKMQ (reference sequence). J gave up 5 bases and V 5 bases, and 11 bases lay outside the gene matches. CDR3 length: 17 residues. The CDR3: CASSPRTSGRPGETQYF. CDR3 DNA sequence: TGTGCCAGCAGCCCCCGGACTAGCGGGAGACCGGGGGAGACCCAGTACTTC. Full variable domain (rest looked up from reference TRBV13 and TRBJ2-5): AAGVIQSPRHLIKEKRETATLKCYPIPRHDTVYWYQQGPGQDPQFLISFYEKMQSDKGSIPDRFSAQQFSDYHSELNMSSLELGDSALYFCASSPRTSGRPGETQYFGPGTRLLVL.

The chain has TRBV6-1 and TRBJ1-2, with 8 bases aligning to TRBD1. CDR3 size: 14 residues. Germline V gene data show CDR1 as MNHNS and CDR2 as SASEGT. Trimming at V came to 6 bases and at J to 8 bases, leaving 11 bases not matched to a gene. The CDR3 protein is CASRGTDRVIGYTF. Here the CDR3 DNA reads TGTGCCAGCAGGGGTACGGACAGGGTTATAGGCTACACCTTC.

The rearrangement links TRBV7-6 to TRBJ2-6; D unclear. The CDR3 has 17 residues. The V gene lost 1 base and the J gene lost 0 bases, with 10 bases spanning the gap. Per the germline V gene, CDR1 is SGHVS and CDR2 is FNYEAQ. This chain's CDR3 is CASSLELYSSGANVLTF. CDR3 DNA sequence: TGTGCCAGCAGCTTAGAACTCTACAGCTCTGGGGCCAACGTCCTGACTTTC.

The rearrangement joins TRBV2 to TRBJ2-3, with a tentative D call TRBD2 (5 bases). This CDR3 region has 10 residues. The germline V and J ends were trimmed by 8 bases and 8 bases, with 8 bases remaining between them. Germline V gives CDR1 SNHLY, CDR2 FYNNEI. The DNA of the CDR3 is TGTGCCAGCTCCCGGGGTACGCAGTATTTT. Translating it yields CASSRGTQYF.

The J gene is TRBJ2-4, the V gene TRBV6-5, with 7 bases lining up with TRBD1. Germline V gives CDR1 MNHEY, CDR2 SVGAGI. The CDR3 is 16 residues long. Trimming at V came to 3 bases and at J to 7 bases, leaving 12 bases not matched to a gene. This chain's CDR3 is CASSYFVTGEGNIQYF. The DNA of the CDR3 is TGTGCCAGCAGTTATTTCGTTACAGGGGAAGGGAACATTCAGTACTTC.

The chain uses TRBV30 and TRBJ2-5; the match to TRBD2 covers 7 bases. Unmatched junction bases numbered 4, after V lost 1 base and J lost 2 bases. CDR1 is GTSNPN, CDR2 SVGIG, per germline (reference sequence). The CDR3 is 14 residues long. In nucleotides, the CDR3 is TGTGCCTGGAGTGGTGGGGGGGGGCAAGAGACCCAGTACTTC. Translation gives CAWSGGGGQETQYF.

The rearrangement links TRBV18 to TRBJ2-2; D might be TRBD1 (5 bases). The germline gives CDR1 KGHSH, CDR2 LQKENI. V was cut by 2 bases and J by 5 bases, with 15 bases left in between. This CDR3 comprises 16 residues. CDR3 DNA sequence: TGTGCCAGCTCACCAGGAAGGGGAAAGGGGACCGGGGAGCTGTTTTTT. Translating it yields CASSPGRGKGTGELFF.

The chain combines TRBV6-5 with TRBJ2-3; 10 bases match TRBD2. CDR1 MNHEY and CDR2 SVGAGI come from the germline V gene. This CDR3 has 15 amino acids. V lost 5 bases, J lost 5 bases, and 7 bases stayed unmatched. CDR3 amino acids: CASSQSGRAVDTQYF. The CDR3 coding sequence is TGTGCCAGCAGTCAAAGCGGGAGGGCCGTAGATACGCAGTATTTT.

The rearrangement joins TRBV6-5 to TRBJ2-3, with a possible D match to TRBD2 (5 bases). Trimming removed 7 bases at V and 1 base at J, with 15 bases between. The V gene's germline CDR1 is MNHEY and CDR2 SVGAGI. There are 15 residues in the CDR3. The CDR3 reads CASKIAGGRTDTQYF. The CDR3 DNA sequence: TGTGCCAGCAAAATCGCTGGCGGGCGCACAGATACGCAGTATTTT.

This chain uses TRBV19 with TRBJ1-2, with D possibly TRBD1 on 6 matching bases. The CDR3 has 16 amino acids. Germline-derived CDR1 and CDR2 are LNHDA and SQIVND (reference sequence). V was cut by 2 bases and J by 6 bases, with 19 bases left in between. The CDR3 DNA reads TGTGCCAGTAGTATAATGGTACAGGGAACCTTGAATGGCTACACCTTC. This codes for CASSIMVQGTLNGYTF.

The rearrangement uses TRBV7-9 and TRBJ1-4; the D gene is possibly TRBD1 (5 bases). The CDR3 is 13 residues long. V lost 5 bases and J lost 7, with 11 bases in between. Germline V lookup: CDR1 SEHNR, CDR2 FQNEAQ (reference sequence). In DNA, the CDR3 is TGTGCCAGCAGCCCGGACACAACTGAAAAACTGTTTTTT. It specifies CASSPDTTEKLFF.

The V gene is TRBV7-2, the J gene TRBJ1-3; 12 bases line up with TRBD1. Germline CDR1 and CDR2: SGHTA and FQGNSA. Trimming cost V 1 base and J 0 bases; bases outside gene matches: 4. The CDR3 consists of 18 residues. The CDR3 is CASSLEGTGGNSGNTIYF. Here the CDR3 DNA reads TGTGCCAGCAGCTTAGAAGGGACAGGGGGCAACTCTGGAAACACCATATATTTT.

This chain joins TRBV2 and TRBJ1-2; D may be TRBD1 (5 bases). V was pared by 7 bases and J by 5 bases, with 17 bases between. The CDR3 is 14 residues long. The germline gives CDR1 SNHLY, CDR2 FYNNEI. The CDR3 DNA reads TGTGCCAGCATTCGAATCCCAGGGAGGTATGGCTACACCTTC. It encodes CASIRIPGRYGYTF.

A word on this clone: Other nucleotide sequences in the sample specify the same CDR3. This rearrangement joins TRBV19 to TRBJ2-5; no definite D call. This CDR3 has 13 residues. The germline V gene encodes CDR1 LNHDA and CDR2 SQIVND (reference sequence). Trimming stripped 3 bases from V and 2 bases from J, with 7 bases between. CDR3 coding DNA: TGTGCCAGTAGTATGAACAGTCAAGAGACCCAGTACTTC. Translation: CASSMNSQETQYF.

The chain uses TRBV30 and TRBJ1-5; no definite D call. There are 15 residues in the CDR3. The germline V gene encodes CDR1 GTSNPN and CDR2 SVGIG (reference sequence). Trimming left V 0 bases short and J 0 bases short, with 9 bases between. In DNA, the CDR3 is TGTGCCTGGAGTGTAGGAGTTTATAGCAATCAGCCCCAGCATTTT. Amino acids: CAWSVGVYSNQPQHF.